The present T cell receptor beta chain was sequenced within a study of control samples from healthy donors and cancer patients. Profiled with immunoSEQ multiplex PCR; TCRdb holds only in-frame clones, not every one. The sample includes several thousand clones, 91% of them seen just once. The germline V gene encodes CDR1 LNHDA and CDR2 SQIVND (reference sequence). V was trimmed by 2 bases and J by 3 bases, leaving 20 bases between them. The CDR3 runs 17 residues. V gene TRBV19 combines with J gene TRBJ2-7; D may be TRBD1 (6 bases). Sequenced sample: PBMCs. The TCR was taken from a man aged 55-75 years with colorectal cancer. The CDR3 nucleotides read TGTGCCAGTAGTATAATTTTCCGATCCCAGGGGCGCTACGAGCAGTACTTC. It specifies CASSIIFRSQGRYEQYF.